Each of the 26 T cell receptor gamma chains below was sequenced from the same sample in a study of Vδ1+ human thymocytes. Antigen specificity for these receptors is unknown. The template was reverse-transcribed extracted RNA. Multiplex PCR used pooled V-gene forward primers and a constant-region reverse primer to amplify CDR3s. TCRdb re-called the multiplex PCR reads with CATT. The repertoire has about 36,000 gamma-chain clones, about 19% of them found once; the top ten carry around 1.9%. Study results and limitations: Thymic TRG and TRD repertoires appeared highly polyclonal.

Source material: Vdelta1+ gamma-delta thymocytes from the thymus. The sample's subset: FACS-sorted CD3+ TCRalphabeta- TCRVdelta1+ TCRVdelta2- thymocytes. These receptors were obtained from a girl under two years old who had congenital heart surgery.

The chain is built from TRGV9 and TRGJ1 or TRGJ2. The germline CDR1 and CDR2 sequences are GITISATS and ISYDGTV (reference sequence). Trimming at V came to 2 bases and at J to 7 bases, leaving 11 bases not matched to a gene. The CDR3 consists of 14 residues. CDR3 bases: TGTGCCTTGTGGGAGGGGTGCGACGGGTATAAGAAACTCTTT. As protein: CALWEGCDGYKKLF.

This clone was picked up a small number of times. V is TRGV3 and J is TRGJ1 or TRGJ2. CDR1 is VTNTFY and CDR2 is YDVSTARD in the germline V gene (reference sequence). The CDR3 covers 14 residues. After removal of 0 bases from V and 7 bases from J, the junction contained 9 bases not matched to a gene. CDR3 sequence reads: CATWDRQRGYKKLF. DNA of the CDR3: TGTGCCACCTGGGACAGGCAAAGGGGGTATAAGAAACTCTTT.

The V gene is TRGV9, the J gene TRGJ1 or TRGJ2. Trimming at V came to 0 bases and at J to 3 bases, leaving 23 bases not matched to a gene. Per germline, CDR1 GITISATS and CDR2 ISYDGTV (reference sequence). This CDR3 comprises 20 residues. The CDR3 sequence is CALWEVQRDGGPELYYKKLF. CDR3 DNA sequence: TGTGCCTTGTGGGAGGTGCAGCGGGATGGAGGCCCCGAACTTTATTATAAGAAACTCTTT.

V gene TRGV2 combines with J gene TRGJP2. Per the germline V gene, CDR1 is EGSNGY and CDR2 is YDSYNSKV. The CDR3 is 16 residues long. The V and J ends lost 0 bases and 5 bases, in that order; junction bases with no gene match: 9. The CDR3 region is CATWDGPNESDWIKTF. CDR3 nucleotides: TGTGCCACCTGGGACGGGCCGAACGAGAGTGATTGGATCAAGACGTTT.

The chain uses TRGV8 and TRGJP1. CDR1 is VENAVY and CDR2 is YDSYNSRV in the germline V gene. CDR3 size: 14 residues. Losses at the gene ends were 0 bases for V and 3 bases for J; bases not matched to a gene: 1. The CDR3 spells CATWDRATGWFKIF. The CDR3 nucleotides read TGTGCCACCTGGGATAGGGCCACTGGTTGGTTCAAGATATTT.

The gene calls are TRGV5 and TRGJP2. Germline CDR1 VINAFY, CDR2 YDVSNSKD. This CDR3 has 16 amino acids. The trim removed 0 bases at V and 0 bases at J, leaving 4 bases unmatched. CDR3 bases: TGTGCCACCTGGGACAGGTCATATAGTAGTGATTGGATCAAGACGTTT. It is translated as CATWDRSYSSDWIKTF.

This clone has a single count. Possible read error: a much larger clone is one base away. Different DNA sequences within this sample yield the same CDR3. The rearrangement links TRGV9 to TRGJ1 or TRGJ2. The CDR3 loop spans 14 amino acids. CDR1 GITISATS and CDR2 ISYDGTV come from the germline V gene (reference sequence). The junction had 5 bases not matched to a gene; V was cut back by 3 bases and J by 0 bases. The CDR3 sequence is CALWEPSNYYKKLF. DNA of the CDR3: TGTGCCTTGTGGGAGCCCTCGAATTATTATAAGAAACTCTTT.

This chain uses TRGV5 with TRGJ1 or TRGJ2. The CDR3 runs 14 residues. V shed 2 bases, J shed 0 bases, and the junction held 4 bases outside the gene matches. The germline V gene encodes CDR1 VINAFY and CDR2 YDVSNSKD. In DNA form, the CDR3 reads TGTGCCACCTGGGACACCCGGAATTATTATAAGAAACTCTTT. Translation gives CATWDTRNYYKKLF.

Note on this clone: The same CDR3 arises from other DNA sequences in this sample as well. The chain links TRGV9 to TRGJ1 or TRGJ2. Germline V gene data show CDR1 as GITISATS and CDR2 as ISYDGTV (reference sequence). V shed 3 bases and J 7 bases; nucleotides not matched to a gene: 6. The length of the CDR3 is 12 residues. CDR3 protein: CALWESPYKKLF. The CDR3, as DNA: TGTGCCTTGTGGGAGAGCCCATATAAGAAACTCTTT.

With regard to this clone: It may be a read error: a sequence one base away is much more abundant. This rearrangement joins TRGV2 to TRGJ1 or TRGJ2. Trimming at V came to 3 bases and at J to 4 bases, leaving 3 bases not matched to a gene. Germline V CDR1 and CDR2: EGSNGY, YDSYNSKV. The CDR3 sequence is 12 residues long. The CDR3 DNA is TGTGCCACCTGGGACCAGTATTATAAGAAACTCTTT. Its translation: CATWDQYYKKLF.

V is TRGV2 and J is TRGJ1 or TRGJ2. The germline V gene encodes CDR1 EGSNGY and CDR2 YDSYNSKV. The ends lost 5 bases at V and 5 bases at J; junction bases unmatched: 9. The CDR3 extends over 13 amino acids. Written as DNA, the CDR3 is TGTGCCACCTGGGTGGACAACAATTATAAGAAACTCTTT. Translation: CATWVDNNYKKLF.

The chain joins TRGV3 to TRGJ1 or TRGJ2. The J segment lost 0 bases and the V segment lost 1 base, leaving 6 bases of the junction unmatched. The germline CDR1 and CDR2 sequences are VTNTFY and YDVSTARD (reference sequence). This CDR3 is 15 amino acids long. CDR3 nucleotide sequence: TGTGCCACCTGGGACAGTCCTGGGAATTATTATAAGAAACTCTTT. It codes for CATWDSPGNYYKKLF.

The rearrangement joins TRGV2 to TRGJP1. V was pared by 1 base and J by 4 bases, with 3 bases of the junction left unmatched. The CDR3 totals 14 residues. From germline, CDR1 is EGSNGY and CDR2 YDSYNSKV. CDR3 in amino acids: CATWDGCTGWFKIF. For the CDR3, the DNA is TGTGCCACCTGGGACGGTTGCACTGGTTGGTTCAAGATATTT.

Comment on this clone: Distinct nucleotide sequences in the sample also encode this CDR3. The J gene is TRGJ1 or TRGJ2, the V gene TRGV2. The CDR3 loop spans 14 amino acids. Germline CDR1 EGSNGY, CDR2 YDSYNSKV. The junction had 5 bases not matched to a gene; V was cut back by 1 base and J by 2 bases. Here the CDR3 DNA reads TGTGCCACCTGGGACGGCCGCTATTATTATAAGAAACTCTTT. It yields the protein CATWDGRYYYKKLF.

This clone was seen more than once but under ten times. A read error may account for a junction end that differs from germline. The chain couples TRGV5 to TRGJP2. The CDR3 consists of 16 residues. Germline CDR1 VINAFY, CDR2 YDVSNSKD. CDR3 sequence reads: CATWHRLGSSDWIKTF. CDR3 sequence (DNA): TGTGCCACCTGGCACAGGCTGGGTAGTAGTGATTGGATCAAGACGTTT.

The chain is built from TRGV3 and TRGJ1 or TRGJ2. CDR3 length: 14 residues. CDR1 is VTNTFY, CDR2 YDVSTARD, per germline (reference sequence). V was pared by 0 bases and J by 5 bases, with 7 bases of the junction left unmatched. The DNA for the CDR3 is TGTGCCACCTGGGACAGGCTAAGAGATTATAAGAAACTCTTT. As protein: CATWDRLRDYKKLF.

The chain couples TRGV9 to TRGJ1 or TRGJ2. Per germline, CDR1 GITISATS and CDR2 ISYDGTV (reference sequence). V trimming: 4 bases; J trimming: 9 bases; junction bases outside the gene matches: 6. The CDR3 length is 11 residues. The CDR3 loop reads CALWELAKKLF. Here the CDR3 DNA reads TGTGCCTTGTGGGAACTCGCTAAGAAACTCTTT.

To note about this clone: This sequence may be a read error, since a much larger clone differs from it by one base. Other nucleotide sequences in the sample specify the same CDR3. The chain links TRGV3 to TRGJ1 or TRGJ2. The CDR3 spans 14 residues. The germline V gene has CDR1 VTNTFY and CDR2 YDVSTARD (reference sequence). J lost 0 bases, V lost 1 base, and 3 bases had no gene match. Here the CDR3 reads CATWDRRNYYKKLF. For the CDR3, the DNA is TGTGCCACCTGGGACAGACGGAATTATTATAAGAAACTCTTT.

V usage is TRGV8 and J usage is TRGJ1 or TRGJ2. There are 15 residues in the CDR3. Germline-derived CDR1 and CDR2 are VENAVY and YDSYNSRV. The J segment lost 4 bases and the V segment lost 0 bases, leaving 9 bases of the junction unmatched. CDR3 bases: TGTGCCACCTGGGATAGGCGGGAGGAATATTATAAGAAACTCTTT. This encodes CATWDRREEYYKKLF.

This clone has a handful of counts. Distinct nucleotide sequences in the sample also encode this CDR3. The V gene is TRGV2, the J gene TRGJ1 or TRGJ2. This CDR3 has 15 residues. V shed 0 bases, J shed 0 bases, and the junction held 5 bases outside the gene matches. Germline V CDR1 and CDR2: EGSNGY, YDSYNSKV. CDR3 loop: CATWDGPSNYYKKLF. The CDR3 nucleotides are TGTGCCACCTGGGACGGGCCATCGAATTATTATAAGAAACTCTTT.

This clone is medium-sized within its sample. Other nucleotide sequences in the sample specify the same CDR3. The chain has TRGV2 and TRGJP2. CDR3 length: 15 amino acids. Trimming took 0 bases from V and 1 from J; bases not matched to a gene: 2. Germline-derived CDR1 and CDR2 are EGSNGY and YDSYNSKV. The CDR3, as DNA: TGTGCCACCTGGGACGGGCCTAGTAGTGATTGGATCAAGACGTTT. Translating gives CATWDGPSSDWIKTF.

In its sample, this clone was seen a few times. The sample holds other DNA sequences that translate to the same CDR3. The chain links TRGV8 to TRGJ1 or TRGJ2. V dropped 1 base and J dropped 3; count of bases not matched to a gene: 3. Germline V gives CDR1 VENAVY, CDR2 YDSYNSRV. This CDR3 is 13 amino acids long. CDR3 amino acids: CATWDRSYYKKLF. CDR3 sequence (DNA): TGTGCCACCTGGGATAGAAGTTATTATAAGAAACTCTTT.

The V and J genes are TRGV4 and TRGJ1 or TRGJ2. Germline V CDR1 and CDR2: EGSTGY, YDSYTSSV. The CDR3 is 13 amino acids. Trimming took 5 bases from V and 4 from J; bases not matched to a gene: 8. CDR3 loop: CATWVRAYYKKLF. CDR3 nucleotides: TGTGCCACCTGGGTTCGAGCGTATTATAAGAAACTCTTT.

The sample holds a few counts of this clone. Other DNA sequences in the same sample also yield this CDR3. The chain couples TRGV9 to TRGJ1 or TRGJ2. This CDR3 has 13 residues. The ends lost 4 bases at V and 1 base at J; junction bases unmatched: 4. Germline V lookup: CDR1 GITISATS, CDR2 ISYDGTV (reference sequence). DNA of the CDR3: TGTGCCTTGTGGGATCTTAATTATTATAAGAAACTCTTT. Translation gives CALWDLNYYKKLF.

The rearrangement joins TRGV2 to TRGJ1 or TRGJ2. After removal of 4 bases from V and 8 bases from J, the junction contained 5 bases not matched to a gene. Germline assignment: CDR1 EGSNGY and CDR2 YDSYNSKV. The CDR3 runs to 11 residues. Here the CDR3 DNA reads TGTGCCACCTGGGATCAGAATAAGAAACTCTTT. Its translation: CATWDQNKKLF.

V and J are TRGV9 and TRGJP. Germline CDR1 is GITISATS and CDR2 is ISYDGTV (reference sequence). The ends lost 0 bases at V and 7 bases at J; junction bases unmatched: 6. The CDR3 consists of 17 residues. This CDR3 reads CALWEVRWELGKKIKVF. The CDR3 nucleotides read TGTGCCTTGTGGGAGGTGCGTTGGGAGTTGGGCAAAAAAATCAAGGTATTT.